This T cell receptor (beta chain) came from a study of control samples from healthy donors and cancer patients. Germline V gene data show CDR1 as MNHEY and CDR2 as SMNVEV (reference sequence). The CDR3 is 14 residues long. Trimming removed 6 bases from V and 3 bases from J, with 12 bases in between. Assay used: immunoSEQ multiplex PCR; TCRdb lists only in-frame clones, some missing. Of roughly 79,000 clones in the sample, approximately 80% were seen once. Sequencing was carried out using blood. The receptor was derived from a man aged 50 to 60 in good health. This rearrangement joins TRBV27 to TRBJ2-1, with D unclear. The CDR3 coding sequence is TGTGCCAGCAGCTTGGCTGGCTTCTACAATGAGCAGTTCTTC. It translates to CASSLAGFYNEQFF.